Presented here are 27 T cell receptor beta chains from one specimen sequenced in a study of T cells after somatic rescue of genetic block. Profiled with immunoSEQ multiplex PCR; TCRdb holds only in-frame clones, not every one. In the table there are 70,000 to 95,000 clones, 75% to 90% of which are singletons. The sequenced material came from peripheral blood mononuclear cells (PBMCs). These receptors all stem from a woman under 30.

This chain joins TRBV12-5 and TRBJ1-1; D unclear. V shed 2 bases and J shed 3 bases, with 16 bases lying between them. Germline V CDR1 and CDR2: LGHNT, FRNRAP. The CDR3 runs to 16 residues. DNA for the CDR3: TGTGCTAGTGGTTTGCCACGGGGTATCTGGGACACTGAAGCTTTCTTT. Translating it yields CASGLPRGIWDTEAFF.

V gene TRBV5-4 combines with J gene TRBJ2-1, with TRBD1 matching 11 bases. The length of the CDR3 is 14 residues. Germline V gene lookup returns CDR1 SGHNT and CDR2 YYREEE (reference sequence). Losses at the gene ends were 4 bases for V and 6 bases for J; bases not matched to a gene: 3. The CDR3 nucleotides read TGTGCCAGCAGCACCGGGACAGGGGGCAATGAGCAGTTCTTC. It is translated as CASSTGTGGNEQFF. The full variable domain, in which reference TRBV5-4 and TRBJ2-1 provide the parts outside the CDR3, is ETGVTQSPTHLIKTRGQQVTLRCSSQSGHNTVSWYQQALGQGPQFIFQYYREEENGRGNFPPRFSGLQFPNYSSELNVNALELDDSALYLCASSTGTGGNEQFFGPGTRLTVL.

This clone has just one count. The rearrangement uses TRBV9 and TRBJ1-1, with D possibly TRBD1 on 6 matching bases. Germline V gives CDR1 SGDLS, CDR2 YYNGEE. Between the trimmed V and J ends, which lost 3 bases and 2 bases, there was a span of 11 bases. The CDR3 is 14 amino acids. DNA for the CDR3: TGTGCCAGCAGCGCCGCCAGGGGAAACACTGAAGCTTTCTTT. This codes for CASSAARGNTEAFF.

The chain joins TRBV6-1 to TRBJ2-3, with TRBD2 matching 7 bases. CDR3 length: 17 residues. After removal of 1 base from V and 1 base from J, the junction contained 8 bases not matched to a gene. CDR1 is MNHNS and CDR2 is SASEGT in the germline V gene. The CDR3 loop reads CASSEVFSGGRTDTQYF. CDR3 sequence (DNA): TGTGCCAGCAGTGAAGTATTCTCGGGAGGTCGCACAGATACGCAGTATTTT.

The gene calls are TRBV28 and TRBJ2-1; 12 bases are a match to TRBD2. The V gene end was trimmed by 5 bases and the J gene end by 8 bases; junction bases not matched to a gene: 7. This CDR3 comprises 15 residues. Germline V gives CDR1 MDHEN, CDR2 SYDVKM. The CDR3 region is CASSLAGGVWDEQFF. CDR3 bases: TGTGCCAGCAGTCTAGCGGGAGGGGTTTGGGATGAGCAGTTCTTC.

The table lists this clone with a few counts. CDR3 protein: CASSWPVQAGSTDTQYF. In DNA, the CDR3 is TGCGCCAGCAGCTGGCCGGTACAGGCTGGTAGCACAGATACGCAGTATTTT. This chain connects TRBV5-1 to TRBJ2-3; maybe TRBD1 (5 bases). V was clipped by 3 bases and J by 0 bases, with 17 bases between them. This CDR3 comprises 17 residues. From germline, CDR1 is SGHRS and CDR2 YFSETQ.

The rearrangement links TRBV11-2 to TRBJ2-6; 7 positions agree with TRBD2. Germline CDR1 and CDR2: SGHAT and FQNNGV. Trimming took 1 base from V and 0 from J; bases not matched to a gene: 6. The CDR3 consists of 18 residues. CDR3 amino acids: CASSLGGGRHSGANVLTF. CDR3 bases: TGTGCCAGCAGCTTAGGGGGCGGGAGACACTCTGGGGCCAACGTCCTGACTTTC.

J is TRBJ2-3 and V is TRBV11-2; TRBD2 matches at 11 bases. The CDR3 totals 15 residues. V was pared by 5 bases and J by 2 bases, with 3 bases of the junction left unmatched. The germline V gene has CDR1 SGHAT and CDR2 FQNNGV. The CDR3: CASSTGLAATDTQYF. CDR3 nucleotides: TGTGCCAGCAGCACGGGACTAGCGGCCACAGATACGCAGTATTTT. The variable domain in full, completed from reference TRBV11-2 and TRBJ2-3, reads EAGVAQSPRYKIIEKRQSVAFWCNPISGHATLYWYQQILGQGPKLLIQFQNNGVVDDSQLPKDRFSAERLKGVDSTLKIQPAKLEDSAVYLCASSTGLAATDTQYFGPGTRLTVL.

The genes are TRBV7-9 and TRBJ1-5, with D possibly matching TRBD1 (5 bases). Germline CDR1 reads SEHNR; CDR2 reads FQNEAQ (reference sequence). The CDR3 sequence is 17 residues long. V lost 1 base, J lost 5 bases, and 18 bases lay in between. CDR3 nucleotides: TGTGCCAGCAGCTTAGGGACATCGGAACAATATTATCAGCCCCAGCATTTT. Translating gives CASSLGTSEQYYQPQHF. The full variable domain, its missing parts supplied by reference TRBV7-9 and TRBJ1-5, is DTGVSQNPRHKITKRGQNVTFRCDPISEHNRLYWYRQTLGQGPEFLTYFQNEAQLEKSRLLSDRFSAERPKGSFSTLEIQRTEQGDSAMYLCASSLGTSEQYYQPQHFGDGTRLSIL.

This chain uses TRBV5-1 with TRBJ2-4; no definite D call. From germline, CDR1 is SGHRS and CDR2 YFSETQ. The CDR3 is made up of 13 amino acids. Between the trimmed V and J ends, which lost 2 bases and 7 bases, there was a span of 10 bases. The CDR3 loop reads CASSFSEGNIQYF. CDR3 nucleotides: TGCGCCAGCAGCTTTAGTGAAGGGAACATTCAGTACTTC.

This clone was seen a single time. In DNA, the CDR3 is TGCAGCGTTGACCAGGGTATGCTTCTCGCTGGCTACACCTTC. This gives the protein CSVDQGMLLAGYTF. This chain connects TRBV29-1 to TRBJ1-2; maybe TRBD1 (5 bases). This CDR3 is 14 amino acids long. Trimming pared 3 bases from V and 7 bases from J, leaving 18 bases between. From germline, CDR1 is SQVTM and CDR2 ANQGSEA.

The J gene is TRBJ1-4, the V gene TRBV2; D remains unclear. The V end was cut by 10 bases, the J end by 4 bases, with 13 bases between. Looked up from germline, CDR1 is SNHLY and CDR2 is FYNNEI. CDR3 size: 13 residues. Written as DNA, the CDR3 is TGTGCCACATTTCCCGACTTTAATGAAAAACTGTTTTTT. Its translation is CATFPDFNEKLFF.

J is TRBJ1-4 and V is TRBV4-1; 7 nucleotides agree with TRBD1. The CDR3 sequence is 16 residues long. Germline CDR1 and CDR2: MGHRA and YSYEKL. Unmatched junction bases numbered 4, after V lost 1 base and J lost 2 bases. For the CDR3, the DNA is TGCGCCAGCAGCCAAGGACAGGGATCGACTAATGAAAAACTGTTTTTT. Translation: CASSQGQGSTNEKLFF.

This rearrangement joins TRBV9 to TRBJ2-2; D is unresolved. CDR3 length equals 15 residues. Germline V lookup: CDR1 SGDLS, CDR2 YYNGEE. V was shortened by 4 bases and J by 0 bases, with 10 bases between the two germline ends. CDR3 sequence: CASSPGATNTGELFF. In DNA, the CDR3 is TGTGCCAGCAGCCCAGGAGCTACGAACACCGGGGAGCTGTTTTTT.

The rearrangement links TRBV7-8 to TRBJ1-2; 8 bases are shared with TRBD1. V trimming: 5 bases; J trimming: 7 bases; junction bases outside the gene matches: 9. CDR3 size: 14 residues. From germline, CDR1 is SGHVS and CDR2 FQNEAQ. The CDR3 reads CASSPIRGQGGYTF. CDR3 bases: TGTGCCAGCAGCCCGATCAGGGGGCAGGGTGGCTACACCTTC.

The chain links TRBV30 to TRBJ2-3; D ambiguous. CDR1 and CDR2 from the germline V gene are GTSNPN and SVGIG (reference sequence). The V gene lost 0 bases and the J gene lost 6 bases, with 10 bases spanning the gap. This CDR3 is built from 13 residues. CDR3 DNA: TGTGCCTGGAGTGTGTCGTCGGCTGATACGCAGTATTTT. Translating gives CAWSVSSADTQYF.

The chain uses TRBV6-1 and TRBJ1-5; D remains unclear. The germline CDR1 and CDR2 sequences are MNHNS and SASEGT. The CDR3 is 13 residues long. Trimming removed 4 bases at V and 5 bases at J, with 9 bases between. CDR3 DNA: TGTGCCAGCAGTGGTCGCCCCGATCAGCCCCAGCATTTT. This gives the protein CASSGRPDQPQHF.

The CDR3 nucleotides are TGCAGCGTCCCGGGGGGGGGCTACGAGCAGTACTTC. Its protein is CSVPGGGYEQYF. The V gene is TRBV29-1, the J gene TRBJ2-7; 8 nucleotides agree with TRBD2. V gave up 6 bases and J gave up 3 bases; unmatched junction bases: 4. CDR3 length equals 12 residues. Germline CDR1 and CDR2: SQVTM and ANQGSEA.

The chain links TRBV28 to TRBJ1-1; the D is unclear. The germline gives CDR1 MDHEN, CDR2 SYDVKM. The CDR3 length is 14 residues. Trimming cost V 1 base and J 5 bases, with 11 bases left between them. CDR3 DNA: TGTGCCAGCAGTTTATTAGGGTTGGGGACTGAAGCTTTCTTT. Translating it yields CASSLLGLGTEAFF.

The chain joins TRBV2 to TRBJ2-7; D remains ambiguous. From germline, CDR1 is SNHLY and CDR2 FYNNEI. There are 11 residues in the CDR3. Trimming cost V 5 bases and J 8 bases, with 10 bases left between them. CDR3 region: CASSLPVQQYF. The CDR3 nucleotides are TGTGCCAGCAGTCTTCCGGTGCAGCAGTACTTC.

As DNA, the CDR3 is TGTGCCAGCAGTTCGCTAGCGGGAGGTGACAATGAGCAGTTCTTC. The encoded protein is CASSSLAGGDNEQFF. The genes are TRBV28 and TRBJ2-1, with TRBD2 matching over 11 bases. V was pared by 4 bases and J by 5 bases, with 4 bases of the junction left unmatched. The CDR3 has 15 amino acids. Germline lookup yields CDR1 MDHEN and CDR2 SYDVKM.

The rearrangement links TRBV9 to TRBJ1-1, with D unclear. CDR1 and CDR2 from the germline V gene are SGDLS and YYNGEE. V was trimmed by 2 bases and J by 10 bases, leaving 15 bases between them. The CDR3 length is 13 residues. This CDR3 is CASSVGPSSGAFF. DNA of the CDR3: TGTGCCAGCAGCGTCGGCCCGTCCTCTGGAGCTTTCTTT. Combining the CDR3 with reference TRBV9 and TRBJ1-1 gives the whole variable domain DSGVTQTPKHLITATGQRVTLRCSPRSGDLSVYWYQQSLDQGLQFLIQYYNGEERAKGNILERFSAQQFPDLHSELNLSSLELGDSALYFCASSVGPSSGAFFGQGTRLTVV.

This chain uses TRBV28 with TRBJ1-1, with 7 bases identical to TRBD1. Trimming removed 4 bases from V and 4 bases from J; junction bases left unmatched: 9. CDR3 length: 15 amino acids. CDR1 and CDR2 from the germline V gene are MDHEN and SYDVKM. The CDR3 DNA reads as TGTGCCAGCAGTTCAACCGCGACAGGGTTCACTGAAGCTTTCTTT. This encodes CASSSTATGFTEAFF.

The chain uses TRBV28 and TRBJ2-2, with 13 bases aligning to TRBD2. The CDR3 is 17 amino acids. Per the germline V gene, CDR1 is MDHEN and CDR2 is SYDVKM. With V trimmed by 5 bases and J by 4 bases, 7 bases remained unmatched. CDR3 loop: CASSDPGLAGFTGELFF. CDR3 in DNA: TGTGCCAGCAGTGACCCGGGACTAGCGGGATTCACCGGGGAGCTGTTTTTT.

The CDR3 nucleotides are TGTGCCAGCAGCCAACAGGGGCCGCCGAATGAGCAGTTCTTC. Translated: CASSQQGPPNEQFF. V is TRBV4-2 and J is TRBJ2-1; possibly TRBD1 for D (6 bases). V lost 2 bases to trimming and J lost 7 bases, with 12 bases between them. CDR3 size: 14 residues. In germline, CDR1 is LGHNA, CDR2 YNFKEQ.

The gene calls are TRBV2 and TRBJ2-7, with D possibly TRBD2 on 7 matching bases. Trimming took off 6 bases at V and 7 bases at J, with 16 bases between the two ends. This CDR3 comprises 13 residues. Germline CDR1 reads SNHLY; CDR2 reads FYNNEI. CDR3 in DNA: TGTGCCAGCAGCTCAGGGGAGGGAAGGGAGCAGTACTTC. Translating gives CASSSGEGREQYF.

V is TRBV28 and J is TRBJ2-1; possibly TRBD2 for D (6 bases). CDR1 MDHEN and CDR2 SYDVKM come from the germline V gene. V was clipped by 7 bases and J by 0 bases, with 10 bases between them. This CDR3 region has 14 residues. In DNA form, the CDR3 reads TGTGCCAGCAAGGAGGGAATCTCCTACAATGAGCAGTTCTTC. It specifies CASKEGISYNEQFF.